The rows below give T cell receptor beta chains drawn from one sample of a study of shared clonotypes between healthy human individuals. Measured with immunoSEQ multiplex PCR; TCRdb has only the in-frame clones, and not every one. The sample holds about 1 million clones, under 80% seen once. Sequenced sample: memory CD4+ T cells sorted from blood. These receptor sequences come from a man younger than 30 in good health. Each CDR3 is given with its conserved first and last residue. A D gene is named only where the DNA matches it firmly. Not all rows give a size; the values are once, few, many and, for expanded clones, a class.

J gene	V gene	clone size	D gene	CDR3 DNA	CDR3 protein
TRBJ2-3	TRBV4-1	few	NA	TGCGCCAGCAGCCAAGATACAGGGTTCGCAGATACGCAGTATTTT	CASSQDTGFADTQYF
TRBJ2-7	TRBV10-3	NA	NA	TGTGCCATCAGTACCTCTAGCTACGAGCAGTACTTC	CAISTSSYEQYF
TRBJ2-7	TRBV18	NA	NA	TGTGCCAGCTCACCGAAACAGGGCCGGGAGCAGTACTTC	CASSPKQGREQYF
TRBJ1-2	TRBV19	NA	TRBD1	TGTGCCAGTACCCAGGGGGCAGGGGCTAACTATGGCTACACCTTC	CASTQGAGANYGYTF
TRBJ1-5	TRBV2	once	TRBD1	TGTGCCAGCAGTGCCGGTTTTGGACAGGGCGGCAATCAGCCCCAGCATTTT	CASSAGFGQGGNQPQHF
TRBJ1-5	TRBV30	NA	TRBD1	TGTGCCTGGAGTGTTGGGACAGGGGCCAATCAGCCCCAGCATTTT	CAWSVGTGANQPQHF
TRBJ2-2	TRBV7-9	NA	NA	TGTGCCAGCAGCTTATTTGCAATCCGGGACAACAACCTCACCGGGGAGCTGTTTTTT	CASSLFAIRDNNLTGELFF
TRBJ1-3	TRBV10-3	many	NA	TGTGCCATCAGTGAGGTGGAAAACACCATATATTTT	CAISEVENTIYF
TRBJ1-2	TRBV19	NA	TRBD1	TGTGCCAGTAGTTCCTCCGGGACAGGGGGTAGTTTGAGTGGCTACACCTTC	CASSSSGTGGSLSGYTF
TRBJ2-2	TRBV7-7	NA	NA	TGTGCTAGCAGCCCCCTCAGGGGATGGGACACCGGGGAGCTGTTTTTT	CASSPLRGWDTGELFF
TRBJ1-1	TRBV7-2	NA	NA	TGTGCCAGCAGCGAGGGGGGCGTCACTGAAGCTTTCTTT	CASSEGGVTEAFF
TRBJ2-1	TRBV29-1	NA	NA	TGCAGCGTTGATGTGACAGGGAGGAATGAGCAGTTCTTC	CSVDVTGRNEQFF
TRBJ2-3	TRBV19	NA	TRBD2	TGTGCCAGTAGTACCCTTAGCGGGGCCCGGTCAGATACGCAGTATTTT	CASSTLSGARSDTQYF
TRBJ1-4	TRBV7-2	NA	NA	TGTGCCAGCAGCTGGGGGACTAATGAAAAACTGTTTTTT	CASSWGTNEKLFF
TRBJ2-4	TRBV5-6	NA	NA	TGTGCCAGCAGCTGGACGGGAGCCAAAAACATTCAGTACTTC	CASSWTGAKNIQYF
TRBJ1-1	TRBV5-4	many	NA	TGTGCCAGCAGCTCGGACCGTTATAGTACTGAAGCTTTCTTT	CASSSDRYSTEAFF
TRBJ2-1	TRBV7-2	NA	TRBD2	TGTGCCAGCAGCTTAGGCGGAGCGGGAACAAACAATGAGCAGTTCTTC	CASSLGGAGTNNEQFF
TRBJ2-7	TRBV18	NA	NA	TGTGCCAGCTCACCCCTTTCAGGGCGCTACGAGCAGTACTTC	CASSPLSGRYEQYF
TRBJ1-6	TRBV27	few	TRBD1	TGTGCCAGCAGTTTATATGGGACAGGACCTTCACCCCTCCACTTT	CASSLYGTGPSPLHF
TRBJ1-2	TRBV5-4	NA	NA	TGTGCCAGCAGCTTGGGAGCAGCCTTAGCTAACTATGGCTACACCTTC	CASSLGAALANYGYTF
TRBJ1-2	TRBV7-6	NA	NA	TGTGCCAGCAGCCCCGAGGGGGACGGCTATGGCTACACCTTC	CASSPEGDGYGYTF
TRBJ2-7	TRBV19	few	TRBD2	TGTGCCAGTAGGAGGACTAGCGGGAGTGCCTACGAGCAGTACTTC	CASRRTSGSAYEQYF